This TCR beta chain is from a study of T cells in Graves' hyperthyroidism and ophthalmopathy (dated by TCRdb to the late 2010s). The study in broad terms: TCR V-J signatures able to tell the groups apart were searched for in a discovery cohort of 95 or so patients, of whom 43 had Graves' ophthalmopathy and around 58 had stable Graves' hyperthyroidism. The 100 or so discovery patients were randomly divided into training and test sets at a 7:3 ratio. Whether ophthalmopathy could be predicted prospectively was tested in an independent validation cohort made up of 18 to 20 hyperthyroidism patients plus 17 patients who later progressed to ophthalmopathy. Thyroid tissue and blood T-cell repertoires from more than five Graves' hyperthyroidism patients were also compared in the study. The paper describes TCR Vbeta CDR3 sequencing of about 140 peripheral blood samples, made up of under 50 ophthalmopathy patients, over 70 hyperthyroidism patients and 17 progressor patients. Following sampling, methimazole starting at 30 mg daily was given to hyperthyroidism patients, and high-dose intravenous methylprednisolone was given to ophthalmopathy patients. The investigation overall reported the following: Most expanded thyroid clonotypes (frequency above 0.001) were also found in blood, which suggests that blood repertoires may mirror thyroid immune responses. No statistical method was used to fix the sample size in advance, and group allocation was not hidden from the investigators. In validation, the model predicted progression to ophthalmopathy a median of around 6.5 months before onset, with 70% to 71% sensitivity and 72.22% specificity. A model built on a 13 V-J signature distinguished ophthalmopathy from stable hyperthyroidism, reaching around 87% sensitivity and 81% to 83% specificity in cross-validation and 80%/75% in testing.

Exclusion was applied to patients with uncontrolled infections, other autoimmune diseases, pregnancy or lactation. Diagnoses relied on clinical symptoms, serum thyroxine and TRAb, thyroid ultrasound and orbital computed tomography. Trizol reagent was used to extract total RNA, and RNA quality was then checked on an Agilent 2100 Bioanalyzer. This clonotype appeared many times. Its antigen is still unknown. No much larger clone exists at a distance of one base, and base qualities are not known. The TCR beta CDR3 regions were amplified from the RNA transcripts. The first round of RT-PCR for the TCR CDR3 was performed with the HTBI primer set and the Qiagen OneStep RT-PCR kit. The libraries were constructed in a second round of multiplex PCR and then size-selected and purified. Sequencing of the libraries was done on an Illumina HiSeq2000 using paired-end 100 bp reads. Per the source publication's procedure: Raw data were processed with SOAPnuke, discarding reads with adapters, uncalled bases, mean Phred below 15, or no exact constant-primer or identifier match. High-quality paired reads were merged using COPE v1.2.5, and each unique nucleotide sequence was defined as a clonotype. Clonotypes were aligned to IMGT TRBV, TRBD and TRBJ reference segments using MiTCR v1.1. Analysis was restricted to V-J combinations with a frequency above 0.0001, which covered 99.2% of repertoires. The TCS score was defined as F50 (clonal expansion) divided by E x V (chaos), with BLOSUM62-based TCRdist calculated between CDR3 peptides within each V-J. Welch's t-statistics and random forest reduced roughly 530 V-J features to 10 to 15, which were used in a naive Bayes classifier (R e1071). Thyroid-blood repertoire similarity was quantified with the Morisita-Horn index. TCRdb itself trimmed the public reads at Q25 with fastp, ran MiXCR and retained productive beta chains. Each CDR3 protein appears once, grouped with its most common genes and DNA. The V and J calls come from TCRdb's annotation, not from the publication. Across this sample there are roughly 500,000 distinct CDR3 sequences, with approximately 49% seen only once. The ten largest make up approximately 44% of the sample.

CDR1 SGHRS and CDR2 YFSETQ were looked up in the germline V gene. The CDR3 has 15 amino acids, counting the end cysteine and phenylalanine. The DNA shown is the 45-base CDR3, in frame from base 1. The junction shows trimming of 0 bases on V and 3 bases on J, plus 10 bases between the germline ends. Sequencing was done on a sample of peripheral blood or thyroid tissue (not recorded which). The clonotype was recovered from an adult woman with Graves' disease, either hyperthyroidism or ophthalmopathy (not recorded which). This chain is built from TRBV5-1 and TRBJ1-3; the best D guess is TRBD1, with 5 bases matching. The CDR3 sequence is CASSLAGTDGNTIYF. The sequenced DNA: TGCGCCAGCAGCTTGGCCGGGACCGATGGAAACACCATATATTTT.